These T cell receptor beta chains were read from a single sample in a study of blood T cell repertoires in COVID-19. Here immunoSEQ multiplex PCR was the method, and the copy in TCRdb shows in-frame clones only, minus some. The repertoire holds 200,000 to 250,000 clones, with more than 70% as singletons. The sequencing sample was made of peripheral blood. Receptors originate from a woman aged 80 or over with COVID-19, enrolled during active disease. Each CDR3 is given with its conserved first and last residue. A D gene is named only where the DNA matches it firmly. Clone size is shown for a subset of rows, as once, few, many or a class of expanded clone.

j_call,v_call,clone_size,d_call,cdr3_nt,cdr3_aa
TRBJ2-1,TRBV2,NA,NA,TGTGCCAGCAGTAGGTGGCAAGGGGAAAACAATGAGCAGTTCTTC,CASSRWQGENNEQFF
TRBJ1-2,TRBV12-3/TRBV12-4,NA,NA,TGTGCCAGCAGTTTAACGGGCTATGGCTACACCTTC,CASSLTGYGYTF
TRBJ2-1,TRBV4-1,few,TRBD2,TGCGCCAGCAGCCGCTCTAGCGGGGGATACAATGAGCAGTTCTTC,CASSRSSGGYNEQFF
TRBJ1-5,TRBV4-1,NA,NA,TGCGCCAGCAGCCAAGAGGGGGGGGGCTGGGACAATCAGCCCCAGCATTTT,CASSQEGGGWDNQPQHF
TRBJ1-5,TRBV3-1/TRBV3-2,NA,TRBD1,TGTGCCAGCAGCCCAACAGGGGGCGAAACTCAGCCCCAGCATTTT,CASSPTGGETQPQHF
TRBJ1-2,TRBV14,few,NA,TGTGCCAGCAGCCAAAACCGGGTTGGTGGCTACACCTTC,CASSQNRVGGYTF
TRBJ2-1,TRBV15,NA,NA,TGTGCCACCAGCAGGATCCAGGGTTACAATGAGCAGTTCTTC,CATSRIQGYNEQFF
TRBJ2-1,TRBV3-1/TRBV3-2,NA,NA,TGTGCCAGCAGCCCTACGAGCTATGAGCAGTTCTTC,CASSPTSYEQFF
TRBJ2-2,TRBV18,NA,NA,TGTGCCAGCTCACCCCAGTTCCGCGGGGAGCTGTTTTTT,CASSPQFRGELFF
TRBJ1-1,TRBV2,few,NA,TGTGCCAGCAGTTACCAGGGGCAAGGCACTGAAGCTTTCTTT,CASSYQGQGTEAFF
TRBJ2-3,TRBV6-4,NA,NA,TGTGCCAGCAGGGAACGAGGTGTCCTTGGCACAGATACGCAGTATTTT,CASRERGVLGTDTQYF
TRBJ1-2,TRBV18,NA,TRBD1,TGTGCCAGCTCACACGATGCCGGGACAGGGGGAGTCTACACCTTC,CASSHDAGTGGVYTF
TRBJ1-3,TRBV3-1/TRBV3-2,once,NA,TGTGCCAGCAGCCAATTTTTCGGGGGAGCTGGAAACACCATATATTTT,CASSQFFGGAGNTIYF
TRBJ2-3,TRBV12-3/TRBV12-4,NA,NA,TGTGCCAGCAGCTACTCCACCGGTACGCAGTATTTT,CASSYSTGTQYF
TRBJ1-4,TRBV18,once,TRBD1,TGTGCCAGCTCACCACAACAGGGGTTCTCGACTAATGAAAAACTGTTTTTT,CASSPQQGFSTNEKLFF
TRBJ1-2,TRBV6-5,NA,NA,TGTGCCAGCAGTTACGGGGGGGTTGACACCTTC,CASSYGGVDTF
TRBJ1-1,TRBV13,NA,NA,TGTGCCAGCAGCTTAGGGACAGCCGGGAACACTGAAGCTTTCTTT,CASSLGTAGNTEAFF
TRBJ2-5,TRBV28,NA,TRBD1,TGTGCCAGCAGCACCAGGGGGCCGAGGGAGACCCAGTACTTC,CASSTRGPRETQYF
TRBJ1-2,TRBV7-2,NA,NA,TGTGCCAGCAGCTTAGAAGGGTTAGGGGGCTATGGCTACACCTTC,CASSLEGLGGYGYTF
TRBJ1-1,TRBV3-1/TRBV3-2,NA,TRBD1,TGTGCCAGCAGCCAAGGGTCGGGGCGGACAGGGCGGAACACTGAAGCTTTCTTT,CASSQGSGRTGRNTEAFF
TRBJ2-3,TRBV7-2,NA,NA,TGTGCCAGCAGCACAAAAACAGGGCCAGATACGCAGTATTTT,CASSTKTGPDTQYF
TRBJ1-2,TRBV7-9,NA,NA,TGTGCCAGCAGCTTAATGGCAACAAACTATGGCTACACCTTC,CASSLMATNYGYTF
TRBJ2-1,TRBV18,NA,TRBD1,TGTGCCAGCTCCATACAGGGGGCACAGATCAATGAGCAGTTCTTC,CASSIQGAQINEQFF
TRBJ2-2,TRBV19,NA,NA,TGTGCCAGTAGTATAACCGGGATTTCCACCGGGGAGCTGTTTTTT,CASSITGISTGELFF
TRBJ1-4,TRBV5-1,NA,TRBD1,TGCGCCAGCAGCCCGGGACAGGGATACCCTACTAATGAAAAACTGTTTTTT,CASSPGQGYPTNEKLFF
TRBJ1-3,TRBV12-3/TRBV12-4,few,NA,TGTGCCAGCAGTTTACAGGCTGGAAACACCATATATTTT,CASSLQAGNTIYF
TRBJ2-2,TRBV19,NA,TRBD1,TGTGCCAGTAGTGCGTGGACAGGGGCGTACACCGGGGAGCTGTTTTTT,CASSAWTGAYTGELFF
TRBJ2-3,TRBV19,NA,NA,TGTGCCAGTAGTATTCAGGGATCGACTAGCACAGATACGCAGTATTTT,CASSIQGSTSTDTQYF
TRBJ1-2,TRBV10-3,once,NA,TGTGCCATCAGTGACCTCGGAGCCGGAGGATTTGGCTACACCTTC,CAISDLGAGGFGYTF
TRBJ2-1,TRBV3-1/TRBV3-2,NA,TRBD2,TGTGCCAGCAGCCAAGGGGTTTTTGGTAGCGGGGGCCGAGGGCAGTTCTTC,CASSQGVFGSGGRGQFF
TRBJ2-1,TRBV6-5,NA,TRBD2,TGTGCCAGCACCTCCGGACTAGCGGGGTACAATGAGCAGTTCTTC,CASTSGLAGYNEQFF
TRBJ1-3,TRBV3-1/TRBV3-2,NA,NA,TGTGCCAGCAGCCAAGATTTCACGGGAGGATCTGGAAACACCATATATTTT,CASSQDFTGGSGNTIYF
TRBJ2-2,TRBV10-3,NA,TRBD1,TGTGCCACCAGGACAGGGGGGAACACCGGGGAGCTGTTTTTT,CATRTGGNTGELFF
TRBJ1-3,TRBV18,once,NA,TGTGCCAGCTCACCCGGTGTCGTCTCTGGAAACACCATATATTTT,CASSPGVVSGNTIYF
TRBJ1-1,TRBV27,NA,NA,TGTGCCAGCAGTTCCCGCCGGGACACCCGACCGAACACTGAAGCTTTCTTT,CASSSRRDTRPNTEAFF
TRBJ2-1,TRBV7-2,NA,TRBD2,TGTGCCAGCAGCCCGTTAGCGGGGGTCCACAATGAGCAGTTCTTC,CASSPLAGVHNEQFF
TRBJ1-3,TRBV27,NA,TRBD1,TGTGCCAGCAGTTCACAGGGGTTGGGTGGAAACACCATATATTTT,CASSSQGLGGNTIYF
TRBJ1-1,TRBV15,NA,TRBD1,TGTGCCACCAGCAGGGACAGGATGAACACTGAAGCTTTCTTT,CATSRDRMNTEAFF
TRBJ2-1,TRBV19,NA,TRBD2,TGTGCCAGTAGATATGGGGGACTAGCGGGAGGTGAGCAGTTCTTC,CASRYGGLAGGEQFF
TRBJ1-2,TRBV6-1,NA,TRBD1,TGTGCCAGCAGTGAATGGGGACAGGGAGGTGACTATGGCTACACCTTC,CASSEWGQGGDYGYTF
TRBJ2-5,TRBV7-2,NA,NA,TGTGCCAGCAGTAGAAGTGCCTCGGCGGGGCAAGAGACCCAGTACTTC,CASSRSASAGQETQYF
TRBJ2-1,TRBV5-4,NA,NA,TGTGCCAGCAGTTCTCCACAAAGCGGTCTCTACAATGAGCAGTTCTTC,CASSSPQSGLYNEQFF
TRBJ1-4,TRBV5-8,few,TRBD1,TGTGCCAGCATCCCGACAGGGAGGAGTGAAAAACTGTTTTTT,CASIPTGRSEKLFF
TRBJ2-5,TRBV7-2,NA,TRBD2,TGTGCCAGCAGCTTAGATACAGCGGGGGGGGAGACCCAGTACTTC,CASSLDTAGGETQYF
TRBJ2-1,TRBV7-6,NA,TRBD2,TGTGCCAGCAGCCAGCGGGGGGCGGGCATTAGGTTCTTC,CASSQRGAGIRFF
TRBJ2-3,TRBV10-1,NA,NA,TGCGCCAGCACCCCGGGCGGGCCGTCCCCAGATACGCAGTATTTT,CASTPGGPSPDTQYF
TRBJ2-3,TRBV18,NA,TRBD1,TGTGCCAGCTCACCGGGACAGGACACAGATACGCAGTATTTT,CASSPGQDTDTQYF
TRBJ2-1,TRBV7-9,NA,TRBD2,TGTGCCAGCAGCCCCGCTAGCGGATATGACAATGAGCAGTTCTTC,CASSPASGYDNEQFF
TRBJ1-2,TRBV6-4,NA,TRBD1,TGTGCCAGCAGTGTCGTGACAGGGGGCGCCTCTGGCTACACCTTC,CASSVVTGGASGYTF
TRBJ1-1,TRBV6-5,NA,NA,TGTGCCAGCAGTTCAGACAGGCCCTACACTGAAGCTTTCTTT,CASSSDRPYTEAFF
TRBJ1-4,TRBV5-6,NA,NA,TGTGCCAGCAGCTTTGGAGGGGCCCACCTCGAGGGAGAAAAACTGTTTTTT,CASSFGGAHLEGEKLFF
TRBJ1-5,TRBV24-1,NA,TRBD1,TGTGCCACCAGTGATTTCGCGGACAGGGGGGGGGTTGGCAATCAGCCCCAGCATTTT,CATSDFADRGGVGNQPQHF
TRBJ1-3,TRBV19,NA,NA,TGTGCCACCCACCCGCAAGGGGGCTCTGGAAACACCATATATTTT,CATHPQGGSGNTIYF
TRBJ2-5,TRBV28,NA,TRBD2,TGTGCCAGCAGTAATCGCCCCGGGACTAGCGGGGGAGAGACCCAGTACTTC,CASSNRPGTSGGETQYF
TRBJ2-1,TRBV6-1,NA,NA,TGTGCCAGCAGTGAAAAAGGGACATCGAAGTTCTTC,CASSEKGTSKFF
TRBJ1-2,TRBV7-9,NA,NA,TGTGCCAGCAGCCCTCCCGAGACAGCATTTAACTATGGCTACACCTTC,CASSPPETAFNYGYTF
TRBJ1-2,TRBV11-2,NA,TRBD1,TGTGCCAGCAGCTCCCAACAGGGGAGAAAGGATGGCTACACCTTC,CASSSQQGRKDGYTF